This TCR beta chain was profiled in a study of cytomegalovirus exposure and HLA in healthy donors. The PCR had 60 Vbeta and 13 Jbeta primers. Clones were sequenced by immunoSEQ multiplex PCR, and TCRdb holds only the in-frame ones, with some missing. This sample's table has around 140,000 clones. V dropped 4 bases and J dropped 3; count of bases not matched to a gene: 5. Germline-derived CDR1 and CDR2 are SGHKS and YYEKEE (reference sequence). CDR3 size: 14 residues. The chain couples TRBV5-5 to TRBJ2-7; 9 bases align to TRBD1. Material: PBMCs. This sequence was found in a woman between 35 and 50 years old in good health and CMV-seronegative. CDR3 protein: CASSLRDRVYEQYF. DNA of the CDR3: TGTGCCAGCAGCCTACGGGACAGGGTCTACGAGCAGTACTTC.